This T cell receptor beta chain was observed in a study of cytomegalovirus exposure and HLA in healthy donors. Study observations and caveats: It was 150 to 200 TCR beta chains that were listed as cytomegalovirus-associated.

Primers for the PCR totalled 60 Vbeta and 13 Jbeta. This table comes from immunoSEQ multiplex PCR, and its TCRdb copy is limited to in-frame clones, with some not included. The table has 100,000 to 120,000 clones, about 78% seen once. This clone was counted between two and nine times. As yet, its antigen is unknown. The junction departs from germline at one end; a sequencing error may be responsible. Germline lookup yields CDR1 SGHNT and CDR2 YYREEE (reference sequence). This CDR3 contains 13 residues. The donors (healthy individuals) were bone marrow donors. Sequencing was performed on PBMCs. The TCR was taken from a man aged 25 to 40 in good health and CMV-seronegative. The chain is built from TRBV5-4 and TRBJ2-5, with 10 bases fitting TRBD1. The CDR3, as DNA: TGTGCCAGCAGCTTGGGTTCTGACAGGGGGCGCGACTTC. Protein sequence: CASSLGSDRGRDF.